This section outlines one T cell receptor (beta chain) sequence together with its context. This table comes from immunoSEQ multiplex PCR, and its TCRdb copy is limited to in-frame clones, with some not included. The top ten clones hold about 1.9% of a sample with about 58,000 clones, about four fifths of them seen once. The data were taken from a study of lymphopenia after photon versus proton radiotherapy. Trimming removed 5 bases from V and 2 bases from J, with 16 bases in between. This CDR3 is built from 15 residues. From germline, CDR1 is SGHAT and CDR2 FQNNGV. The chain has TRBV11-2 and TRBJ2-7, with D possibly TRBD1 on 7 matching bases. The sample here was peripheral blood, taken from a patient treated with proton-based radiotherapy. The receptor was derived from a man aged 55 to 69 with pancreatic cancer. CDR3 sequence (DNA): TGTGCCAGCAGCCCTCCCAGGGGGGTGGCCTACGAGCAGTACTTC. Translation: CASSPPRGVAYEQYF. Full variable domain (remainder filled in from reference TRBV11-2 and TRBJ2-7): EAGVAQSPRYKIIEKRQSVAFWCNPISGHATLYWYQQILGQGPKLLIQFQNNGVVDDSQLPKDRFSAERLKGVDSTLKIQPAKLEDSAVYLCASSPPRGVAYEQYFGPGTRLTVT.